The clone carrying this T cell receptor beta chain showed up many times. Its antigen remains unknown. This sample is part of a study of neurological immune-mediated disorders. Findings and limits, study-wide: CDR3 amino acid sequences of expanded clones were not shared across subjects, a result suggesting private repertoires in all groups.

This CDR3 is built from 15 residues. Germline assignment: CDR1 SGHTA and CDR2 FQGNSA. Trimming at V came to 0 bases and at J to 7 bases, leaving 4 bases not matched to a gene. Each TCR transcript was tagged with a 10-nucleotide random UMI during 5'RACE. From the 5' RACE reads, TCRdb called clonotypes with MiXCR, one entry per CDR3 protein. Of fewer than 25,000 distinct CDR3 sequences in the sample, 10% to 15% are singletons; the top ten hold 10% to 15%. Unsorted libraries were generated from 2 million PBMCs held at -80 degrees C. This chain connects TRBV7-2 to TRBJ2-1, with 9 bases lining up with TRBD2. This receptor was obtained from a woman in her fifties or sixties with HTLV-1-associated myelopathy (HAM/TSP). The sequencing sample was made of PBMCs. The CDR3 sequence: CASSLAAGGPNEQFF. CDR3 in DNA: TGTGCCAGCAGCTTAGCAGCGGGGGGTCCTAATGAGCAGTTCTTC.